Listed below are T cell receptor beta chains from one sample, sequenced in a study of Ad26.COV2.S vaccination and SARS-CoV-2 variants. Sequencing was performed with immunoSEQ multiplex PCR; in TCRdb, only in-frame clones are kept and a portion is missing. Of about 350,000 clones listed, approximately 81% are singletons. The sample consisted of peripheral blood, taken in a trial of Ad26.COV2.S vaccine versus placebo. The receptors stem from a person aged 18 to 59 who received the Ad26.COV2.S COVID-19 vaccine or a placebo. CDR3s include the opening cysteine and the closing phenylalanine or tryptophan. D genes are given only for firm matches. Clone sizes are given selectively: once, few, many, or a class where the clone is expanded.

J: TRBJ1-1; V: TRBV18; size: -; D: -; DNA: TGTGCCAGCTCACCCGGGGGGAACACTGAAGCTTTCTTT; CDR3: CASSPGGNTEAFF
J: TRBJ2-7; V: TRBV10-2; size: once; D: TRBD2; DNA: TGCGCCAGCAGCACCCCACAGCGGGGGGCCTACGAGCAGTACTTC; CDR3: CASSTPQRGAYEQYF
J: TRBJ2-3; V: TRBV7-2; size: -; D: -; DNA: TGTGCCAGCAGCTTAGCCGTACGCACAGATACGCAGTATTTT; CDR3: CASSLAVRTDTQYF
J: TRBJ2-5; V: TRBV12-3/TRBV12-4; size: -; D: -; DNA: TGTGCCAGCAGTTTACCTAGCTTAGAGACCCAGTACTTC; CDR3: CASSLPSLETQYF
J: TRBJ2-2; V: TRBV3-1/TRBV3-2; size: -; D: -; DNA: TGTGCCAGCAGCCACAGGGCTCCCGGGGAGCTGTTTTTT; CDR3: CASSHRAPGELFF
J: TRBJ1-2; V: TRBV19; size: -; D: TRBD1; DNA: TGTGCCAGTAGCCGGGACAGGGGAGGCTACACCTTC; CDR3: CASSRDRGGYTF
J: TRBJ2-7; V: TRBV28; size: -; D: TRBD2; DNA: TGTGCCAGCAGTCTCACTTATGGGGCTAGCGGGAGCTACGAGCAGTACTTC; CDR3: CASSLTYGASGSYEQYF
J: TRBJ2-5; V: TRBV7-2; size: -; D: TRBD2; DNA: TGTGCCAGCAGCCCTAGGACTAGCGGGAGTACAGAGACCCAGTACTTC; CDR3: CASSPRTSGSTETQYF
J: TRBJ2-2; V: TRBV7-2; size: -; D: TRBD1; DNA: TGTGCCAGCAGCTCACAGGGGGCCTACACCGGGGAGCTGTTTTTT; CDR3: CASSSQGAYTGELFF
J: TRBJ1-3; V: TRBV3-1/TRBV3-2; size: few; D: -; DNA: TGTGCCAGCGCCGTTAAACCCGGGGGGGCTGGAAACACCATATATTTT; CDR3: CASAVKPGGAGNTIYF
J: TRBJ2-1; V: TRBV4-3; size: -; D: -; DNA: TGCGCCAGCAGCCAAGATCGGGCGCAAGTTTACAATGAGCAGTTCTTC; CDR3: CASSQDRAQVYNEQFF
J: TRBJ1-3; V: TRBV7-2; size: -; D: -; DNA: TGTGCCAGCAGCTTACCAGGGACCTCTGGAAACACCATATATTTT; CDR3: CASSLPGTSGNTIYF
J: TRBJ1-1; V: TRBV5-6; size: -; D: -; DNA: TGTGCCAGCAGCTTCGGGGCTAACACTGAAGCTTTCTTT; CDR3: CASSFGANTEAFF
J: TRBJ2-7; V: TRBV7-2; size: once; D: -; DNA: TGTGCCAGCAGCACACGAGGGGGGTTCGAGCAGTACTTC; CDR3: CASSTRGGFEQYF
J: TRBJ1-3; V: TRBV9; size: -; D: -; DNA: TGTGCCAGCAGCGCCAGAACCGGGACATTGTCTGGAAACACCATATATTTT; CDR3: CASSARTGTLSGNTIYF
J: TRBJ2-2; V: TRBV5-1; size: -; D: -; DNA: TGCGCCAGCAACTTTGGGGGGAACACCGGGGAGCTGTTTTTT; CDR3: CASNFGGNTGELFF
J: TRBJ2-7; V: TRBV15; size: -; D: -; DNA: TGTGCCACCAGCAGAACAACAGGGACCTACGAGCAGTACTTC; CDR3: CATSRTTGTYEQYF
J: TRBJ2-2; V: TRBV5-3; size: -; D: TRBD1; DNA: TGTGCCAGAGGGGGTAAAACAGGGGTCCGAACGGACACCGGGGAGCTGTTTTTT; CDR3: CARGGKTGVRTDTGELFF
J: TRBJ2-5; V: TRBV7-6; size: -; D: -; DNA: TGTGCCAGCAGCTTAGGGCAGGGGAAGGACCAGTACTTC; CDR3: CASSLGQGKDQYF
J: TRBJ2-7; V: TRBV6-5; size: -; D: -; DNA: TGTGCCAGCAGACCCGCAGGCTTGCACTACGAGCAGTACTTC; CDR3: CASRPAGLHYEQYF
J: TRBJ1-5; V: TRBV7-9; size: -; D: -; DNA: TGTGCCAGCAGCTCGGAGGGGCCCCAGCATTTT; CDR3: CASSSEGPQHF
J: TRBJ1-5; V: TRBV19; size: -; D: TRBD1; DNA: TGTGCCAGTAGTATAAAAGGGACAGGGGGCAATCAGCCCCAGCATTTT; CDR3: CASSIKGTGGNQPQHF
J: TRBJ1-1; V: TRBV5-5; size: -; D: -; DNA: TGTGCCAGCAGCCCCCGACAGATTATGAACACTGAAGCTTTCTTT; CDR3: CASSPRQIMNTEAFF
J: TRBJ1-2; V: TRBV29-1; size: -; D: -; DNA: TGCAGCGTCTCCGGGACATCTAACTATGGCTACACCTTC; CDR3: CSVSGTSNYGYTF
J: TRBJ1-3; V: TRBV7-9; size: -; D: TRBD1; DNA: TGTGCCAGCAGCTTATCCGGGACAGGGGCAACTGGAAACACCATATATTTT; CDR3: CASSLSGTGATGNTIYF
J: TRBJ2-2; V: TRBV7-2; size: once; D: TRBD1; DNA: TGTGCCAGCAGCTTTTTTGGACAGGGGGGCACCGGGGAGCTGTTTTTT; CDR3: CASSFFGQGGTGELFF
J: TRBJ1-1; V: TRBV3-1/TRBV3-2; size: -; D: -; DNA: TGTGCCAGTACGGGGAACACTGAAGCTTTCTTT; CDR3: CASTGNTEAFF
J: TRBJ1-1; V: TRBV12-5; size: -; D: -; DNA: TGTGCTAGTGGTTTGGAAGGGCACACTGAAGCTTTCTTT; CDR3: CASGLEGHTEAFF
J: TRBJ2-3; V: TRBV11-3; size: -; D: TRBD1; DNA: TGTGCCAGCAGCTTGGACAGGGGGCAGGCAGATACGCAGTATTTT; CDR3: CASSLDRGQADTQYF
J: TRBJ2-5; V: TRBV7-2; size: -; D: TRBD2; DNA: TGTGCCAGCAGCTTAGTCGGGGGGGCAGGGCTAGAGACCCAGTACTTC; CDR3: CASSLVGGAGLETQYF
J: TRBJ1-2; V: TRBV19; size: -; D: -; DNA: TGTGCCAGTAGTATCAGGCTAACATTTTCAGATGGCTACACCTTC; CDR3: CASSIRLTFSDGYTF
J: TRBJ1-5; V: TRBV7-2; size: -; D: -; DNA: TGTGCCAGCAGCTCGGACAGAGGGAAGCCCCAGCATTTT; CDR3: CASSSDRGKPQHF
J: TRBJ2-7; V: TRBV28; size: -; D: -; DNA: TGTGCCAGCAGTCCCCTGGGGGTTACCTACGAGCAGTACTTC; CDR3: CASSPLGVTYEQYF
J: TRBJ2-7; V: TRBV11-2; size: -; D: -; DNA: TGTGCCAGCAGCAGAACTTCTTCCTACGAGCAGTACTTC; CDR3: CASSRTSSYEQYF
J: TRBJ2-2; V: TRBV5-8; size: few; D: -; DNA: TGTGCCAGCAGCTTGAGGGGGGCTCCGAACACCGGGGAGCTGTTTTTT; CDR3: CASSLRGAPNTGELFF
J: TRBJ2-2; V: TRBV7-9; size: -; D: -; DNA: TGTGCCAGCAGCTTAAGACTAGTGATCACCGGGGAGCTGTTTTTT; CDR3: CASSLRLVITGELFF
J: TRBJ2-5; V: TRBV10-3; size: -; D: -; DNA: TGTGCCATCAGTGAGGAGGAGGGGAAACAAGAGACCCAGTACTTC; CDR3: CAISEEEGKQETQYF